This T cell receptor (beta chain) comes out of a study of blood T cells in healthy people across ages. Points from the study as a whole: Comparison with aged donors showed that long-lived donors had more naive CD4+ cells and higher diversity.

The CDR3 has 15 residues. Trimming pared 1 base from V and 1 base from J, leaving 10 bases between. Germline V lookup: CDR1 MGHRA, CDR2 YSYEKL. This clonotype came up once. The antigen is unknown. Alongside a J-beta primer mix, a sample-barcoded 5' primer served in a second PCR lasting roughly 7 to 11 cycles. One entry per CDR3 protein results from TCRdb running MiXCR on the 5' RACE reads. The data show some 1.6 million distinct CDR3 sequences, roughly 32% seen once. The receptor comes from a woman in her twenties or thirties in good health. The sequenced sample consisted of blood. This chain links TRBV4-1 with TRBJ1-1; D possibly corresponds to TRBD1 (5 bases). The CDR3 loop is CASSQVGGENTEAFF. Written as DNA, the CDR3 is TGCGCCAGCAGCCAAGTTGGAGGGGAGAACACTGAAGCTTTCTTT.